Listed below are T cell receptor beta chains from one sample, sequenced in a study of molecular identifiers for immune sequencing clone quantification. TCRdb passed the PCR reads through MiXCR, listing each CDR3 protein once. The data hold about 510,000 distinct CDR3 sequences, with roughly 23% observed a single time. Specimen: naive CD8+ T cells from blood, with Jurkat cell RNA spiked in. The receptors stem from a human donor in good health. Some libraries in this study had Jurkat cell RNA spiked in. Each CDR3 is given with its conserved first and last residue. The order of the fields is CDR3 DNA, CDR3 protein, V gene, clone size, J gene, D gene. A D gene is named only where the DNA matches it firmly. Clone size is stated in some rows and not others, as once, few, many or a class when expanded.

DNA: TGTGCCAGCAGCTTCGGACAGGGCGAAGCCAAAAACATTCAGTACTTC
CDR3: CASSFGQGEAKNIQYF
V: TRBV7-9
size: NA
J: TRBJ2-4
D: TRBD1

DNA: TGTGCCAGCACTCCTGCGGGGACTAGCACAGATACGCAGTATTTT
CDR3: CASTPAGTSTDTQYF
V: TRBV5-4
size: many
J: TRBJ2-3
D: NA

DNA: TGTGCCAGCAGTGACCCCCGCCGTGGGGCTGGAGAGACCCAGTACTTC
CDR3: CASSDPRRGAGETQYF
V: TRBV25-1
size: few
J: TRBJ2-5
D: NA

DNA: TGTGCCAGCAGATGGAACCGGGACAGCGCCTACAATGAGCAGTTCTTC
CDR3: CASRWNRDSAYNEQFF
V: TRBV27
size: many
J: TRBJ2-1
D: TRBD1

DNA: TGTGCCAGCAGTGAGGATCCACCGGGCGAGCAGTACTTC
CDR3: CASSEDPPGEQYF
V: TRBV25-1
size: many
J: TRBJ2-7
D: NA

DNA: TGTGCCAGTAATAGAGGTGCAGATAGCAATCAGCCCCAGCATTTT
CDR3: CASNRGADSNQPQHF
V: TRBV12-3/TRBV12-4
size: NA
J: TRBJ1-5
D: NA

DNA: TGTGCCAGCAGCTCGGACCCGTACGAGCAGTACTTC
CDR3: CASSSDPYEQYF
V: TRBV11-2
size: many
J: TRBJ2-7
D: NA

DNA: TGCGCCAGCAGCCAAGACCGAGTTAACTATGGCTACGCCTTC
CDR3: CASSQDRVNYGYAF
V: TRBV4-3
size: few
J: TRBJ1-2
D: NA

DNA: TGTGCCAGCAGACAGGCCCTCTACAATGAGCAGTTCTTC
CDR3: CASRQALYNEQFF
V: TRBV2
size: NA
J: TRBJ2-1
D: NA

DNA: TGTGCCAGCAGCCAAATCGGGGGGGCTGATGAAAAACTGTTTTTT
CDR3: CASSQIGGADEKLFF
V: TRBV21-1
size: many
J: TRBJ1-4
D: NA

DNA: TGCGCCAGCAGCCAAGATGAAGGGGGCTATGGCTACACCTTC
CDR3: CASSQDEGGYGYTF
V: TRBV4-3
size: NA
J: TRBJ1-2
D: NA

DNA: TGCAGCGTTGATCAGGCGACAGGGAGGACTGAAGCTTTCTTT
CDR3: CSVDQATGRTEAFF
V: TRBV29-1
size: many
J: TRBJ1-1
D: TRBD1

DNA: TGTGCCAGCAGCTTCCCTGGGAATGAAGCTTTCTTT
CDR3: CASSFPGNEAFF
V: TRBV7-9
size: NA
J: TRBJ1-1
D: NA

DNA: TGTGCCAGCAGTTTATACCCACCTAGCTCCTACGAGCAGTACTTC
CDR3: CASSLYPPSSYEQYF
V: TRBV27
size: few
J: TRBJ2-7
D: NA

DNA: TGCGCCAGCAGCCAGACACAGGGGGCTTCTAGCTATGGCTACACCTTC
CDR3: CASSQTQGASSYGYTF
V: TRBV4-1
size: few
J: TRBJ1-2
D: TRBD1

DNA: TGTGCCAGCAGTGAGGACAGCCAGAATGAAAAACTGTTTTTT
CDR3: CASSEDSQNEKLFF
V: TRBV6-1
size: many
J: TRBJ1-4
D: NA

DNA: TGTGCCAGCAGTTACTCGACAGGAGGGGACACTGAAGCTTTCTTT
CDR3: CASSYSTGGDTEAFF
V: TRBV6-5
size: many
J: TRBJ1-1
D: NA

DNA: TGTGCCAGCAGCTTAGCGAGGGGGTTGTTCTCCTACGAGCAGTACTTC
CDR3: CASSLARGLFSYEQYF
V: TRBV7-9
size: NA
J: TRBJ2-7
D: NA

DNA: TGCAGTGCAAACGCCGGGACAGTAAGCTCCTACGAGCAGTACTTC
CDR3: CSANAGTVSSYEQYF
V: TRBV20-1
size: many
J: TRBJ2-7
D: TRBD1

DNA: TGTGCCAGTAGCATACTGACAGGGAACTCCTACGAGCGGTACTTC
CDR3: CASSILTGNSYERYF
V: TRBV19
size: NA
J: TRBJ2-7
D: TRBD1

DNA: TGTGCCAGCAGCCAAGACAGGGGATTGAGAGAGACCCAGTACTTC
CDR3: CASSQDRGLRETQYF
V: TRBV14
size: few
J: TRBJ2-5
D: NA

DNA: TGTGCCAGCAGCGAAGCGGGGGATAGCGCAGATACGCAGTATTTT
CDR3: CASSEAGDSADTQYF
V: TRBV9
size: NA
J: TRBJ2-3
D: TRBD2

DNA: TGCAGTGCTAGACTTGGGACAGGGCCAGGGGAGACCCAGTACTTC
CDR3: CSARLGTGPGETQYF
V: TRBV20-1
size: many
J: TRBJ2-5
D: TRBD1

DNA: TGTGCCAGCAGCTACCGGGGGGGGGCGGGAGAGCAGTACTTC
CDR3: CASSYRGGAGEQYF
V: TRBV5-3
size: few
J: TRBJ2-7
D: TRBD2